This TCR beta chain was recovered during a study of T-cell reconstitution after alpha-beta-depleted transplantation in children. Germline V CDR1 and CDR2: LGHDT, YNNKEL (reference sequence). This CDR3 region has 13 residues. V lost 0 bases, J lost 10 bases, and 10 bases lay in between. Remarks on this clonotype: The antigen remains undetermined.

TCRbeta library preparation incorporated unique molecular identifiers. TCRdb itself ran the PCR reads through MiXCR, one entry per CDR3 protein. This table has about 830,000 distinct CDR3 sequences, roughly 15% appearing once. Study-wide findings and caveats: At one year after transplant, newly produced T cells mostly accounted for T-cell counts and diversity. In some patients, recipient T cells and intrathymic progenitors surviving conditioning explained high day-60 diversity.

Sample: PBMCs, mostly from graft donor cells, taken 360 days after TCRalphabeta/CD19-depleted stem cell transplant. This chain links TRBV3-1 with TRBJ2-1; D unresolved. This TCR was sampled from a male patient between 10 and 17 years old who had a stem cell transplant for acute lymphoblastic leukemia, so the T cells may come from the graft donor. Here the CDR3 DNA reads TGTGCCAGCAGCCAAGAATACGACCTCGAGCAGTTCTTC. Translation gives CASSQEYDLEQFF.